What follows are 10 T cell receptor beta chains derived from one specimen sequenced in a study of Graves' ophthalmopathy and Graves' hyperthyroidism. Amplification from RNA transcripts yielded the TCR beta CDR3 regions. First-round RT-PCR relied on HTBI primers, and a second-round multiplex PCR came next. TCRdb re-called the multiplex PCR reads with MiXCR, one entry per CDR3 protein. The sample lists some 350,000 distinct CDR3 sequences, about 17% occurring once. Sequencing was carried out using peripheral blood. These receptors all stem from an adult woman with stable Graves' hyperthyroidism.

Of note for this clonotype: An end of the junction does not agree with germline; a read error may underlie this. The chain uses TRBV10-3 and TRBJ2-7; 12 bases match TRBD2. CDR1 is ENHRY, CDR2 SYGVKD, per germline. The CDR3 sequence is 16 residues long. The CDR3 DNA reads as TGTGCCATCAGTGGGACTAGCGGGGTGTTGGCCTACGATCAGTACTTC. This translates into CAISGTSGVLAYDQYF.

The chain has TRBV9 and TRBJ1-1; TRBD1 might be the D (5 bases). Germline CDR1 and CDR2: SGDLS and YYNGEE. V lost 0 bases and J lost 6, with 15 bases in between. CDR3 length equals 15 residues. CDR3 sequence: CASSVDWDGGAEAFF. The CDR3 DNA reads TGTGCCAGCAGCGTAGATTGGGACGGGGGAGCTGAAGCTTTCTTT.

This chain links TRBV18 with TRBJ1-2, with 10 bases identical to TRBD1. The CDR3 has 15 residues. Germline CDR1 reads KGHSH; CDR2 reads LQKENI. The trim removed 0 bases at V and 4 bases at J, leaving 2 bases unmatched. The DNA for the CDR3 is TGTGCCAGCTCACCACCGACAGGGGGCAGCTATGGCTACACCTTC. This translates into CASSPPTGGSYGYTF.

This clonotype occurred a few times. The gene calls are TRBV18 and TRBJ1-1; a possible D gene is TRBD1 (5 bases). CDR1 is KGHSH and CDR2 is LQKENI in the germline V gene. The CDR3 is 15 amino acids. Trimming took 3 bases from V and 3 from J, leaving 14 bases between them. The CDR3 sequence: CASSPGTSRDTEAFF. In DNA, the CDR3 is TGTGCCAGCTCACCCGGGACCTCAAGGGACACTGAAGCTTTCTTT.

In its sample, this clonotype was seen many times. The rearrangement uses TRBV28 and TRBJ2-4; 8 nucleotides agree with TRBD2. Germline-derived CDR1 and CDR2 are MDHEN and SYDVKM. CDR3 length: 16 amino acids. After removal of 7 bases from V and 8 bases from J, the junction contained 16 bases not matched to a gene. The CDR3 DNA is TGTGCCAGCACCAAAAGGGGTAGCGGGATGGCGGACATTCAGTACTTC. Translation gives CASTKRGSGMADIQYF.

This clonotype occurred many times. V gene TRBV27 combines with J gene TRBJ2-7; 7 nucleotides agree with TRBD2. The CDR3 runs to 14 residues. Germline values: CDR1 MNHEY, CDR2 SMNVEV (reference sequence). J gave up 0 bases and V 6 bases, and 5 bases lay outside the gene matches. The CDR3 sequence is CASRKIAGSYEQYF. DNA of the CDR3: TGTGCCAGCAGGAAAATAGCGGGCTCCTACGAGCAGTACTTC.

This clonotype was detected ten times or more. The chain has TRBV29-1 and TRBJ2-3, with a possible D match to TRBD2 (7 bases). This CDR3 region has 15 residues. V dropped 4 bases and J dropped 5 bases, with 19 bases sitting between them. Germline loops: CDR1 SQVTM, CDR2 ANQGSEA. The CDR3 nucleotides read TGCAGCGTTGCCCAATTGGGGGGAGGGGGAGATACGCAGTATTTT. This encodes CSVAQLGGGGDTQYF.

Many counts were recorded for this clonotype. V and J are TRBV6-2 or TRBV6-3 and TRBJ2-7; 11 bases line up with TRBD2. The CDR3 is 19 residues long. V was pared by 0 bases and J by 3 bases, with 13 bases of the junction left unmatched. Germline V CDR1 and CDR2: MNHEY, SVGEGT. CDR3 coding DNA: TGTGCCAGCAGTTACTCCACGAATGGACCGGGACTAGCGGTCTACGAGCAGTACTTC. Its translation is CASSYSTNGPGLAVYEQYF.

The CDR3 sequence is CASSIRSNTGELFF. CDR3 nucleotides: TGTGCCAGTAGTATACGGTCCAACACCGGGGAGCTGTTTTTT. The genes are TRBV19 and TRBJ2-2, with unresolved D. This CDR3 has 14 amino acids. The germline V and J ends were trimmed by 2 bases and 2 bases, with 6 bases remaining between them. Germline V CDR1 and CDR2: LNHDA, SQIVND (reference sequence).

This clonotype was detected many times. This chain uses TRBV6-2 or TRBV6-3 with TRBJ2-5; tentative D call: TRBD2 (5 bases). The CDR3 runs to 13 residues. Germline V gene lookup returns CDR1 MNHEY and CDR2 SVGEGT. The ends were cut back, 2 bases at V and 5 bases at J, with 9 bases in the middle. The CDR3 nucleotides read TGTGCCAGCAGTTACCCCCCGGGGGAGACCCAGTACTTC. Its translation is CASSYPPGETQYF.